This T cell receptor (beta chain) was obtained from a study of blood T cells in healthy people across ages. Findings and limits, study-wide: Underestimates were what the diversity estimates from one million T cells were considered to be.

This clonotype was observed a few times. Its antigen remains unidentified. Using a J-beta primer mix together with a sample-barcoded 5' primer, a second PCR was run for about 6 to 12 cycles. At least 3 million CDR3-containing paired-end reads were obtained per sample. A single record per CDR3 protein comes from TCRdb applying MiXCR to the 5' RACE reads. The profile shows about 620,000 distinct CDR3 sequences, 20% to 25% of them singletons. CDR3 length: 14 amino acids. The germline gives CDR1 KGHSH, CDR2 LQKENI. Trimming took 2 bases from V and 0 from J, leaving 5 bases between them. The sequence derives from a man between 65 and 85 years old in good health. The rearrangement uses TRBV18 and TRBJ1-3; D gene unclear. The sample comprised blood. The CDR3 sequence: CASSPADSGNTIYF. The CDR3 bases are TGTGCCAGCTCACCAGCTGACTCTGGAAACACCATATATTTT.